Below, 21 T cell receptor beta chains from the same sample are listed, as sequenced in a study of control samples from healthy donors and cancer patients. Sequenced by immunoSEQ multiplex PCR; TCRdb stores in-frame clones only, minus some. The data hold fewer than 200,000 clones, with around 93% observed a single time. The sequencing input was blood. The receptors were sampled from a woman aged 55-69 years in good health.

V and J are TRBV6-6 and TRBJ1-5, with D perhaps TRBD1 (5 bases). The CDR3 extends over 20 amino acids. Germline CDR1 reads MNHNY; CDR2 reads SVGAGI (reference sequence). Trimming took off 5 bases at V and 0 bases at J, with 26 bases between the two ends. The DNA for the CDR3 is TGTGCCAGCAGTCCTATTTCACCAGGGTGGGTCGGGGATAGCAATCAGCCCCAGCATTTT. This sequence encodes CASSPISPGWVGDSNQPQHF.

The rearrangement uses TRBV18 and TRBJ1-5, with 8 bases aligning to TRBD1. Trimming at V came to 6 bases and at J to 2 bases, leaving 3 bases not matched to a gene. The germline CDR1 and CDR2 sequences are KGHSH and LQKENI. CDR3 size: 14 residues. For the CDR3, the DNA is TGTGCCAGCTCTCCGGACAGGGGCAATCAGCCCCAGCATTTT. Its protein is CASSPDRGNQPQHF.

The chain has TRBV19 and TRBJ1-3, with D unclear. V was cut by 7 bases and J by 2 bases, with 9 bases left in between. CDR3 size: 13 residues. Germline V gene sequence: CDR1 LNHDA, CDR2 SQIVND (reference sequence). The DNA of the CDR3 is TGTGCCAGTACTGAAGGGCCTGGAAACACCATATATTTT. It specifies CASTEGPGNTIYF.

The V call is TRBV27, the J call TRBJ2-7; unclear D gene. CDR3 length: 14 amino acids. Trimming left V 2 bases short and J 0 bases short, with 8 bases between. Germline V gene sequence: CDR1 MNHEY, CDR2 SMNVEV (reference sequence). CDR3 region: CASSLDWGSYEQYF. The CDR3 bases are TGTGCCAGCAGTTTAGATTGGGGCTCCTACGAGCAGTACTTC.

The CDR3 is CASSLQTGSPYNEQFF. CDR3 nucleotide sequence: TGTGCCAGCAGCCTACAGACAGGTTCCCCCTACAATGAGCAGTTCTTC. The V gene is TRBV3-1 (or the pseudogene TRBV3-2), the J gene TRBJ2-1, with D possibly TRBD1 on 6 matching bases. In germline, CDR1 is LGHDT, CDR2 YNNKEL (reference sequence). There are 16 residues in the CDR3. Trimming left V 4 bases short and J 2 bases short, with 15 bases between.

The chain has TRBV9 and TRBJ2-7; 13 bases align to TRBD2. V shed 2 bases, J shed 5 bases, and the junction held 7 bases outside the gene matches. This CDR3 comprises 16 residues. Germline V gene sequence: CDR1 SGDLS, CDR2 YYNGEE. The DNA for the CDR3 is TGTGCCAGCAGCGTCTCCGGACTAGCGGGGGTCCACGAGCAGTACTTC. Its translation is CASSVSGLAGVHEQYF.

The chain couples TRBV5-1 to TRBJ2-2, with TRBD1 identical over 8 bases. Germline assignment: CDR1 SGHRS and CDR2 YFSETQ. CDR3 length: 16 residues. Trimming removed 4 bases from V and 4 bases from J; junction bases left unmatched: 9. In nucleotides, the CDR3 is TGCGCCAGCAGCCAAGACAGGGGCTATGGCACCGGGGAGCTGTTTTTT. Residues: CASSQDRGYGTGELFF. The full variable domain, in which reference TRBV5-1 and TRBJ2-2 provide the parts outside the CDR3, is KAGVTQTPRYLIKTRGQQVTLSCSPISGHRSVSWYQQTPGQGLQFLFEYFSETQRNKGNFPGRFSGRQFSNSRSEMNVSTLELGDSALYLCASSQDRGYGTGELFFGEGSRLTVL.

Written as DNA, the CDR3 is TGTGCCTGGACCGACAGGGGGAGCTCCTACGAGCAGTACTTC. Its translation: CAWTDRGSSYEQYF. This sequence joins TRBV30 and TRBJ2-7, with 9 bases identical to TRBD1. This CDR3 has 14 amino acids. The germline V gene encodes CDR1 GTSNPN and CDR2 SVGIG (reference sequence). V lost 4 bases and J lost 0; bases outside the gene matches: 4.

The rearrangement uses TRBV18 and TRBJ2-6, with 9 bases fitting TRBD1. CDR3 length: 20 residues. Germline V gene lookup returns CDR1 KGHSH and CDR2 LQKENI. Trimming removed 2 bases from V and 0 bases from J; junction bases left unmatched: 11. CDR3 residues: CASSPALQGAISSGANVLTF. The CDR3, as DNA: TGTGCCAGCTCACCAGCCCTACAGGGGGCTATAAGCTCTGGGGCCAACGTCCTGACTTTC.

The genes are TRBV5-5 and TRBJ1-3; D gene ambiguous. The CDR3 runs 16 residues. In germline, CDR1 is SGHKS, CDR2 YYEKEE (reference sequence). Trimming removed 3 bases at V and 0 bases at J, with 13 bases between. For the CDR3, the DNA is TGTGCCAGCAGCTACGGGTACTCGTCCTCTGGAAACACCATATATTTT. It is translated as CASSYGYSSSGNTIYF.

The rearrangement uses TRBV19 and TRBJ1-2; unclear D gene. The CDR3 spans 13 residues. The V and J ends lost 1 base and 2 bases respectively, with 5 bases between them. Germline V gene sequence: CDR1 LNHDA, CDR2 SQIVND (reference sequence). CDR3 amino acids: CASSIVRNYGYTF. In DNA form, the CDR3 reads TGTGCCAGTAGTATAGTCAGAAACTATGGCTACACCTTC.

V gene TRBV5-6 combines with J gene TRBJ2-3, with TRBD1 identical over 9 bases. The germline CDR1 and CDR2 sequences are SGHDT and YYEEEE. This CDR3 contains 19 residues. The V gene end was trimmed by 4 bases and the J gene end by 0 bases; junction bases not matched to a gene: 15. The CDR3 region is CASSHPPGQGIASTDTQYF. Here the CDR3 DNA reads TGTGCCAGCAGCCACCCACCGGGACAGGGAATAGCTAGCACAGATACGCAGTATTTT.

The rearrangement links TRBV6-2 or TRBV6-3 to TRBJ1-2; 7 bases align to TRBD1. Losses at the gene ends were 5 bases for V and 10 bases for J; bases not matched to a gene: 10. The CDR3 runs 13 residues. CDR1 is MNHEY, CDR2 SVGEGT, per germline. Here the CDR3 reads CASSDERQGIYTF. Written as DNA, the CDR3 is TGTGCCAGCAGTGATGAAAGACAGGGAATCTACACCTTC.

V and J are TRBV7-2 and TRBJ1-4; the D is unclear. V lost 5 bases and J lost 7, with 17 bases in between. CDR1 and CDR2 (germline): SGHTA, FQGNSA. The CDR3 covers 15 residues. DNA of the CDR3: TGTGCCAGCAGCCCGTGGCCTCCGGTCGGTGAAAAACTGTTTTTT. Translated: CASSPWPPVGEKLFF.

V gene TRBV6-2 or TRBV6-3 combines with J gene TRBJ2-3; no clear D gene. V lost 2 bases to trimming and J lost 4 bases, with 1 base between them. The CDR3 is made up of 11 amino acids. Germline V gene sequence: CDR1 MNHEY, CDR2 SVGEGT. The CDR3 sequence: CASSYPDTQYF. CDR3 DNA sequence: TGTGCCAGCAGTTACCCAGATACGCAGTATTTT.

This rearrangement joins TRBV15 to TRBJ1-3; 7 nucleotides align to TRBD1. J gave up 0 bases and V 3 bases, and 2 bases lay outside the gene matches. Germline CDR1 and CDR2: LNHNV and YYDKDF (reference sequence). This CDR3 region has 15 residues. The CDR3, as DNA: TGTGCCACCAGCAGGGACAGGTTCTCTGGAAACACCATATATTTT. The encoded protein is CATSRDRFSGNTIYF.

V and J are TRBV7-2 and TRBJ2-7; 9 bases line up with TRBD1. V lost 6 bases and J lost 2; bases outside the gene matches: 5. The CDR3 spans 14 residues. Germline lookup yields CDR1 SGHTA and CDR2 FQGNSA. Written as DNA, the CDR3 is TGTGCCAGCAGTAAGGACAGGGGACCCTACGAGCAGTACTTC. Protein: CASSKDRGPYEQYF.

This chain uses TRBV18 with TRBJ1-5; D gene uncertain. Trimming shortened V by 2 bases and J by 6 bases, and 14 bases separated the two germline ends. CDR3 length: 15 residues. The germline V gene has CDR1 KGHSH and CDR2 LQKENI. As DNA, the CDR3 is TGTGCCAGCTCACCATCTAGCGGTAATAGTCAGCCCCAGCATTTT. Protein: CASSPSSGNSQPQHF.

The V and J genes are TRBV6-2 or TRBV6-3 and TRBJ1-5, with D possibly being TRBD1 (6 bases). This CDR3 is built from 16 residues. Trimming stripped 2 bases from V and 7 bases from J, with 18 bases between. Germline V gene lookup returns CDR1 MNHEY and CDR2 SVGEGT. The CDR3 nucleotides are TGTGCCAGCAGTTACCCCGTGGGGGGGGCTAACCAGCCCCAGCATTTT. Residues: CASSYPVGGANQPQHF.

The J gene is TRBJ1-5, the V gene TRBV6-5; D is undetermined. Trimming stripped 6 bases from V and 0 bases from J, with 12 bases between. The V gene's germline CDR1 is MNHEY and CDR2 SVGAGI. The CDR3 covers 15 residues. The CDR3 nucleotides are TGTGCCAGCAGCACAAAACCGTATAGCAATCAGCCCCAGCATTTT. It encodes CASSTKPYSNQPQHF.

This chain connects TRBV20-1 to TRBJ1-1, with D perhaps TRBD1 (5 bases). Trimming removed 3 bases from V and 3 bases from J, with 14 bases in between. CDR1 and CDR2 from the germline V gene are DFQATT and SNEGSKA (reference sequence). The CDR3 is made up of 14 amino acids. The CDR3 region is CSASNLGVDTEAFF. CDR3 DNA sequence: TGCAGTGCTAGTAATCTGGGGGTAGACACTGAAGCTTTCTTT.